These 10 T cell receptor beta chains share one sample of origin, sequenced in a study of regulatory T cells in long-lasting Graves disease. With iRepertoire HTBI primers and Arm-PCR of CDR3 regions, TCR beta libraries were built. TCRdb fed the multiplex PCR reads into MiXCR, producing one record per CDR3 protein. The data contain 350,000 to 500,000 distinct CDR3 sequences, around a fifth of them singletons. Specified time point: persistent/refractory GD, antithyroid drugs over 5 years with positive TRAb. PBMC RNA served as the TCR library source. Here the sequenced sample was peripheral blood mononuclear cells (PBMCs), taken when the disease was refractory, from a patient treated with antithyroid drugs. The source of these receptors is a female donor with Graves disease.

This clonotype was recorded at least ten times. The rearrangement joins TRBV3-1 to TRBJ1-2; possible D gene TRBD1, 5 bases. V was shortened by 1 base and J by 5 bases, with 17 bases between the two germline ends. The length of the CDR3 is 16 residues. Germline CDR1 and CDR2: LGHDT and YNNKEL (reference sequence). The DNA for the CDR3 is TGTGCCAGCAGCCAAGCGGGGCCTCGGGGGTATTATGGCTACACCTTC. Encoded protein: CASSQAGPRGYYGYTF.

This clonotype was observed a few times. The chain recombines TRBV20-1 with TRBJ2-5; 15 nucleotides align to TRBD2. There are 16 residues in the CDR3. Germline CDR1 and CDR2: DFQATT and SNEGSKA (reference sequence). V was pared by 3 bases and J by 5 bases, with 7 bases of the junction left unmatched. CDR3 region: CSARLGTSGRMETQYF. The CDR3, as DNA: TGCAGTGCTAGGTTGGGGACTAGCGGGAGGATGGAGACCCAGTACTTC.

Many counts were recorded for this clonotype. V gene TRBV27 combines with J gene TRBJ2-5; D is possibly TRBD1 (6 bases). The CDR3 is made up of 16 amino acids. The germline gives CDR1 MNHEY, CDR2 SMNVEV (reference sequence). Trimming took 6 bases from V and 1 from J, leaving 18 bases between them. The CDR3 region has the DNA TGTGCCAGCAGCTTCTTTGGGGGCAGCCGCCAAGAGACCCAGTACTTC. Protein sequence: CASSFFGGSRQETQYF.

This clonotype was counted many times. The chain uses TRBV6-5 and TRBJ1-2, with a tentative D call TRBD1 (5 bases). This CDR3 region has 13 residues. Trimming pared 2 bases from V and 4 bases from J, leaving 8 bases between. The V gene's germline CDR1 is MNHEY and CDR2 SVGAGI. Written as DNA, the CDR3 is TGTGCCAGCAGTTACGGGGGTATCTATGGCTACACCTTC. This sequence encodes CASSYGGIYGYTF.

Notes on this clonotype: As the CDR3 is not closed by the conserved phenylalanine or tryptophan, this likely results from a read error. The genes are TRBV29-1 and TRBJ1-2; D call uncertain. The CDR3 is made up of 12 amino acids. The germline V gene encodes CDR1 SQVTM and CDR2 ANQGSEA. V lost 2 bases and J lost 8, with 12 bases in between. The CDR3 sequence is CSVERSERGYTS. The CDR3 region has the DNA TGCAGCGTTGAAAGGTCAGAGAGGGGCTACACCTCC.

This clonotype was detected ten times or more. The junction departs from the called germline gene at one end, perhaps through a read error. The chain couples TRBV28 to TRBJ2-7; D tentatively fits TRBD1 or TRBD2 (7 bases each). Germline CDR1 MDHEN, CDR2 SYDVKM. CDR3 size: 17 residues. Here the CDR3 DNA reads TGTGCCAACAGTCTACAGGGGTCCGGGACTACCTCCTACGAGCAGTACTTC. Residues: CANSLQGSGTTSYEQYF.

Comment on this clonotype: Just one base apart from a much larger clone, this may be a read error. This chain uses TRBV12-3 or TRBV12-4 with TRBJ2-7, with D possibly matching TRBD1 (7 bases). V was clipped by 10 bases and J by 4 bases, with 14 bases between them. The CDR3 is 12 residues long. CDR3 sequence reads: CANRRGPYEQYF. The DNA of the CDR3 is TGTGCCAACAGGAGGGGGCCGTACGAGCAGTACTTC.

The chain is built from TRBV6-2 or TRBV6-3 and TRBJ2-7; no firm D call. The germline V and J ends were trimmed by 0 bases and 1 base, with 13 bases remaining between them. Per the germline V gene, CDR1 is MNHEY and CDR2 is SVGEGT. CDR3 size: 16 residues. CDR3 in amino acids: CASSYSIRDGSYEQYF. The CDR3, as DNA: TGTGCCAGCAGTTACTCGATTAGAGACGGATCCTACGAGCAGTACTTC.

The chain combines TRBV27 with TRBJ2-2, with 9 bases identical to TRBD1. CDR1 and CDR2 (germline): MNHEY, SMNVEV (reference sequence). The CDR3 length is 16 residues. Trimming took 5 bases from V and 3 from J; bases not matched to a gene: 7. CDR3 coding DNA: TGTGCCAGCAGTCCCGGGACAGGGATGGACACCGGGGAGCTGTTTTTT. This translates into CASSPGTGMDTGELFF.

This clonotype was counted many times. The gene calls are TRBV27 and TRBJ1-1; D may be TRBD1 (6 bases). V lost 6 bases and J 0 bases, leaving 11 bases between the germline ends. The V gene's germline CDR1 is MNHEY and CDR2 SMNVEV (reference sequence). The CDR3 is 14 residues long. CDR3 in amino acids: CASSRTVLNTEAFF. The CDR3 nucleotides read TGTGCCAGCAGCCGGACAGTCCTGAACACTGAAGCTTTCTTT.